The TCR beta chain under discussion was sequenced for a study of T cell responses to AZD1222 COVID-19 vaccine. Overall study findings and caveats: Recipients of AZD1222 seropositive at baseline numbered only 6 or 7. Clonal diversity was possibly underestimated, and white British individuals and females predominated among donors.

The protocol was immunoSEQ multiplex PCR, while the TCRdb copy is restricted to in-frame clones and leaves out a portion. The sample shows 90,000 to 110,000 clones, over 75% of them seen only once. Worth noting for this clone: The antigen remains undetermined.

The V gene lost 8 bases and the J gene lost 1 base, with 14 bases spanning the gap. The germline V gene encodes CDR1 SNHLY and CDR2 FYNNEI. The CDR3 covers 14 residues. The material was peripheral blood, obtained 28 days after the second AZD1222 dose. The genes are TRBV2 and TRBJ1-1, with D possibly TRBD1 on 6 matching bases. The sequence was collected from an adult who received the AZD1222 COVID-19 vaccine. The CDR3 nucleotides are TGTGCCAGCGCCCGAGGGGGTCAGAACACTGAAGCTTTCTTT. Translation gives CASARGGQNTEAFF.